This TCR beta chain was sequenced during a study of cytomegalovirus exposure and HLA in healthy donors. Primers: 60 Vbeta forward and 13 Jbeta reverse. TCRdb's table, derived via immunoSEQ multiplex PCR, lists solely in-frame clones and lacks some. In the table there are 130,000 or so clones, about three quarters of which are singletons. Note on this clone: Its specificity is unknown.

Findings and caveats of the study: Cytomegalovirus status was reportedly diagnosed by the classifier with high sensitivity and specificity. When presence/absence was analysed, sequencing depth was taken to be roughly uniform across donors. Highly shared variants forming one cluster were likely a sequencing artifact.

CDR3 length: 15 residues. Per the germline V gene, CDR1 is SEHNR and CDR2 is FQNEAQ (reference sequence). This clonotype originated in a man aged 40-50 years in good health and CMV-seronegative. Material: PBMCs. This chain uses TRBV7-9 with TRBJ2-5; 7 nucleotides match TRBD1. The DNA end lines up better with TRBJ2-7; the J call may be wrong. CDR3 sequence reads: CASSLVAGGSYEQYF. CDR3 nucleotides: TGTGCCAGCAGCTTAGTGGCAGGGGGTAGTTACGAGCAGTACTTC.